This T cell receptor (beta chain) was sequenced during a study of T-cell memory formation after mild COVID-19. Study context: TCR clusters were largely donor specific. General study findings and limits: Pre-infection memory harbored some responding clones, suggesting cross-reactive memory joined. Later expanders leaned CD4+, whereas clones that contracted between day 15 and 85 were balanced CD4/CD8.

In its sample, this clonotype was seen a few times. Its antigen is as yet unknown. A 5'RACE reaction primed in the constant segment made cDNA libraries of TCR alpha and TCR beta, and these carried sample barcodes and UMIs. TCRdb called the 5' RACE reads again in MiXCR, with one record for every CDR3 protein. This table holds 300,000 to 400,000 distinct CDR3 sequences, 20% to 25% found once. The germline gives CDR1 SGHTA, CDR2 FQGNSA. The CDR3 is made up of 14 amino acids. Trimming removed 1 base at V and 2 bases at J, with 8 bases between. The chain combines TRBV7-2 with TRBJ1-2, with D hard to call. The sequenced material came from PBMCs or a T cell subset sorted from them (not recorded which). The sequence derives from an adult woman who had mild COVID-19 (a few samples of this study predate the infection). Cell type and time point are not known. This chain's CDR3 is CASSLDNQNYGYTF. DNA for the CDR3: TGTGCCAGCAGCTTAGATAACCAGAACTATGGCTACACCTTC.